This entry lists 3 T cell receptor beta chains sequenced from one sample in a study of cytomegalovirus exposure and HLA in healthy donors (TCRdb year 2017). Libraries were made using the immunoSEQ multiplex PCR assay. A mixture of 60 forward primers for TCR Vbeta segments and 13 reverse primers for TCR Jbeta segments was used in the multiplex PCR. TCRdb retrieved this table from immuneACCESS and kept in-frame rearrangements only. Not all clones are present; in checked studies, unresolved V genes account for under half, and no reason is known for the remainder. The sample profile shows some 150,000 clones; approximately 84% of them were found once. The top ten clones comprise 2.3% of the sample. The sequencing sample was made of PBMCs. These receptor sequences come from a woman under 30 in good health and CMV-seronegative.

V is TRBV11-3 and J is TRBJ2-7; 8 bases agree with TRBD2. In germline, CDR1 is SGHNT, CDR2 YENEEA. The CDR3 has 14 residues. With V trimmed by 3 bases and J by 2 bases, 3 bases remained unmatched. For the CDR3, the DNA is TGTGCCAGCAGCTTGAGTAGCGGGGCCTACGAGCAGTACTTC. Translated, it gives CASSLSSGAYEQYF.

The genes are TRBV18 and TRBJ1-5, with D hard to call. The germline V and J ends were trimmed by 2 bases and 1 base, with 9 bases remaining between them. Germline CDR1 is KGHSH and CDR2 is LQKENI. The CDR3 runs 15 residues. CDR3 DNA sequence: TGTGCCAGCTCACCAGATGGAGGAAGCAATCAGCCCCAGCATTTT. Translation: CASSPDGGSNQPQHF.

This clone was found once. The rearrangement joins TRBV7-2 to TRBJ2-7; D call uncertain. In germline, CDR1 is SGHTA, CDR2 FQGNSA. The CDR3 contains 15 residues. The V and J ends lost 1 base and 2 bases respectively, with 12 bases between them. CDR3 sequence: CASSLGSSSPYEQYF. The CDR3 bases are TGTGCCAGCAGCTTAGGGTCTTCCAGTCCCTACGAGCAGTACTTC.